This TCR beta chain was identified in a study of blood T cell repertoires in COVID-19. Background on the study: The samples span acute and convalescent COVID-19 from the United States, Italy and Spain. The cDNA or gDNA used as material had been derived from T cells, B-cell-depleted T cells, or PBMCs.

Per the authors' pipeline: Reference gene primer amplification gave nucleated cell count estimates. Measured with immunoSEQ multiplex PCR; TCRdb has only the in-frame clones, and not every one. The V and J calls and the clone size are those of that table, but D and trimming were determined from the DNA. The repertoire holds around 68,000 clones, with about 80% as singletons. This CDR3 region has 13 residues. CDR1 and CDR2 from the germline V gene are MDHEN and SYDVKM. Trimming took 4 bases from V and 1 from J, leaving 7 bases between them. The sample holds one count of this clone. Specimen: peripheral blood. The J gene is TRBJ1-1, the V gene TRBV28; D gene ambiguous. This sequence originates from a man aged 80 or over with active COVID-19. The CDR3 DNA sequence: TGTGCCAGCAGTTCGCGGGAGAACACTGAAGCTTTCTTT. Translating gives CASSSRENTEAFF.